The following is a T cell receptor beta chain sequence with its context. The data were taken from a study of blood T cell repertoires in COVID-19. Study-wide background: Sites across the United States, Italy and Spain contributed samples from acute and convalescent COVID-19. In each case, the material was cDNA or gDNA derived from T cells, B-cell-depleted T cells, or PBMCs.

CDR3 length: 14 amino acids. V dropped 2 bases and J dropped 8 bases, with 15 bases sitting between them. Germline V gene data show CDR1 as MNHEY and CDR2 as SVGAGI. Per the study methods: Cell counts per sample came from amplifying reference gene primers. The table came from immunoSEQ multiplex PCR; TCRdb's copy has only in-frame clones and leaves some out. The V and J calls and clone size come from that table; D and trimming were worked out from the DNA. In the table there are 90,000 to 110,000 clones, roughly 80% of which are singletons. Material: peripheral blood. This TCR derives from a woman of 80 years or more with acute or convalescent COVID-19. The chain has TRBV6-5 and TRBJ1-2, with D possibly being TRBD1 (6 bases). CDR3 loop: CASSYIQGLGGYTF. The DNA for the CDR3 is TGTGCCAGCAGTTACATCCAGGGGCTTGGAGGCTACACCTTC.